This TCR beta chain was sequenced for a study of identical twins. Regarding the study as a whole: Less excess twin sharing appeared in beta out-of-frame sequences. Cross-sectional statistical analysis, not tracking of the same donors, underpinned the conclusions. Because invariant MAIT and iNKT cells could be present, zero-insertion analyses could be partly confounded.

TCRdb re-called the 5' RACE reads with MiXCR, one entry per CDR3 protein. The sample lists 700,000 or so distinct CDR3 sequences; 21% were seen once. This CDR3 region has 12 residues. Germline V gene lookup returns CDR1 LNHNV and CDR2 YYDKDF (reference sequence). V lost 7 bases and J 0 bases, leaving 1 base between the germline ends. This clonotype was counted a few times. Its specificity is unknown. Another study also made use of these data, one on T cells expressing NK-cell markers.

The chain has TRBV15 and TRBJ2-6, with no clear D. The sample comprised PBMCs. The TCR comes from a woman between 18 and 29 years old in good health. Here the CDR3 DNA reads TGTGCCACCAACTCTGGGGCCAACGTCCTGACTTTC. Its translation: CATNSGANVLTF.